Presented here are 29 T cell receptor beta chains from one specimen sequenced in a study of beta chain features in type 1 diabetes. General observations from the study: TCRB CDR3 length was moderately but significantly reduced in all four CD4+ subsets of Type 1 diabetes patients.

Of the isolated RNA, all was reverse transcribed, and so the sequenced material was expressed TCRB transcripts. Method: immunoSEQ multiplex PCR; TCRdb's copy keeps in-frame clones and lacks some. The sample has about 390,000 clones, around 10% seen once. These receptors are not linked to any known antigen. Sequences were obtained from central memory CD4+ T cells from blood. These receptors originate from a man aged 25 to 40 with type 1 diabetes.

This chain's CDR3 is CASSLSTSGSLRDEQFF. CDR3 nucleotides: TGCGCCAGCAGCTTGAGTACCAGCGGGAGTCTGAGGGATGAGCAGTTCTTC. V is TRBV5-1 and J is TRBJ2-1, with 8 bases matching TRBD2. The CDR3 loop spans 17 amino acids. CDR1 SGHRS and CDR2 YFSETQ come from the germline V gene. V was clipped by 1 base and J by 8 bases; unmatched bases: 14. The variable domain in full, completed from reference TRBV5-1 and TRBJ2-1, reads KAGVTQTPRYLIKTRGQQVTLSCSPISGHRSVSWYQQTPGQGLQFLFEYFSETQRNKGNFPGRFSGRQFSNSRSEMNVSTLELGDSALYLCASSLSTSGSLRDEQFFGPGTRLTVL.

This rearrangement joins TRBV4-1 to TRBJ2-3, with a possible D match to TRBD2 (5 bases). Trimming took off 0 bases at V and 2 bases at J, with 18 bases between the two ends. This CDR3 has 18 residues. CDR1 is MGHRA and CDR2 is YSYEKL in the germline V gene. The chain's CDR3 is CASSQEGVGPLNTDTQYF. CDR3 in DNA: TGCGCCAGCAGCCAAGAGGGAGTAGGGCCCCTTAACACAGATACGCAGTATTTT.

This clone was seen only once. Other nucleotide sequences in the sample specify the same CDR3. The chain is built from TRBV25-1 and TRBJ2-5; D unclear. The CDR3 is 10 amino acids. CDR1 and CDR2 from the germline V gene are MGHDK and SYGVNS. The V end lost 6 bases, the J end lost 5 bases, and 4 bases lay between the germline ends. CDR3 residues: CASSEETQYF. CDR3 DNA sequence: TGTGCCAGCAGCGAGGAGACCCAGTACTTC. Combining the CDR3 with reference TRBV25-1 and TRBJ2-5 gives the whole variable domain EADIYQTPRYLVIGTGKKITLECSQTMGHDKMYWYQQDPGMELHLIHYSYGVNSTEKGDLSSESTVSRIRTEHFPLTLESARPSHTSQYLCASSEETQYFGPGTRLLVL.

J is TRBJ2-7 and V is TRBV7-2; D unresolved. Germline V gene sequence: CDR1 SGHTA, CDR2 FQGNSA. This CDR3 is 14 amino acids long. V was clipped by 2 bases and J by 2 bases, with 10 bases between them. The CDR3 sequence is CASSLMITAYEQYF. Here the CDR3 DNA reads TGTGCCAGCAGCTTAATGATCACTGCCTACGAGCAGTACTTC.

This clone has more than one count but fewer than ten. The chain links TRBV5-4 to TRBJ1-3, with unresolved D. This CDR3 region has 11 residues. Deletions cut 0 bases from V and 11 bases from J, with 6 bases between. The V gene's germline CDR1 is SGHNT and CDR2 YYREEE (reference sequence). CDR3 sequence: CASSLGGSIYF. The DNA of the CDR3 is TGTGCCAGCAGCTTGGGAGGCTCCATATATTTT.

This clone was seen only a few times. The rearrangement uses TRBV30 and TRBJ1-4; TRBD1 might be the D (5 bases). CDR1 GTSNPN and CDR2 SVGIG come from the germline V gene (reference sequence). This CDR3 region has 13 residues. V gave up 0 bases and J gave up 6 bases, with 8 bases separating them. CDR3 DNA sequence: TGTGCCTGGAGTGTAGGAGGGGATGAAAAACTGTTTTTT. Encoded protein: CAWSVGGDEKLFF.

This clone was detected a few times. The chain combines TRBV7-2 with TRBJ2-3; 7 bases fit TRBD2. The CDR3 spans 15 residues. Germline values: CDR1 SGHTA, CDR2 FQGNSA. The V segment lost 2 bases and the J segment 4 bases; nucleotides outside the gene matches: 6. CDR3 region: CASSLQQRGPDTQYF. The CDR3 nucleotides are TGTGCCAGCAGCTTACAACAGCGGGGCCCAGATACGCAGTATTTT.

This clone was seen at least ten times. The CDR3 reads CASSTDRVGQYF. The CDR3, as DNA: TGTGCCAGCAGCACCGACAGGGTGGGCCAGTACTTC. The genes are TRBV7-2 and TRBJ2-5; 7 bases match TRBD1. This CDR3 contains 12 residues. The junction had 7 bases not matched to a gene; V was cut back by 5 bases and J by 10 bases. CDR1 SGHTA and CDR2 FQGNSA come from the germline V gene.

V and J are TRBV6-6 and TRBJ1-5; D gene uncertain. Trimming shortened V by 5 bases and J by 3 bases, and 5 bases separated the two germline ends. CDR3 size: 12 residues. CDR1 is MNHNY, CDR2 SVGAGI, per germline (reference sequence). CDR3 nucleotide sequence: TGTGCCAGCAGTCATGACAATCAGCCCCAGCATTTT. It yields the protein CASSHDNQPQHF.

CDR3 residues: CASSIGQGIYEQYF. The CDR3 nucleotides read TGTGCCAGCAGCATAGGACAGGGTATCTACGAGCAGTACTTC. The rearrangement links TRBV11-2 to TRBJ2-7; 8 bases are a match to TRBD1. The junction had 6 bases not matched to a gene; V was cut back by 5 bases and J by 3 bases. Germline V gene data show CDR1 as SGHAT and CDR2 as FQNNGV. The CDR3 loop spans 14 amino acids.

This chain links TRBV29-1 with TRBJ1-1; 9 bases are a match to TRBD1. CDR1 SQVTM and CDR2 ANQGSEA come from the germline V gene. The J segment lost 0 bases and the V segment lost 5 bases, leaving 10 bases of the junction unmatched. The CDR3 runs to 16 residues. CDR3 sequence reads: CSVYKGTGNMNTEAFF. In nucleotides, the CDR3 is TGCAGCGTTTACAAGGGGACAGGGAACATGAACACTGAAGCTTTCTTT.

This clone was recorded a few times. The gene calls are TRBV7-8 and TRBJ2-1, with 12 bases fitting TRBD2. The CDR3 covers 18 residues. Germline loops: CDR1 SGHVS, CDR2 FQNEAQ. The V gene end was trimmed by 5 bases and the J gene end by 6 bases; junction bases not matched to a gene: 14. DNA for the CDR3: TGTGCCAGCAGCCCCGGACTAGCGGGATCATTGGGGTCCAATGAGCAGTTCTTC. Its protein product is CASSPGLAGSLGSNEQFF.

The genes are TRBV5-1 and TRBJ1-4, with 9 bases identical to TRBD1. This CDR3 spans 15 amino acids. CDR1 is SGHRS and CDR2 is YFSETQ in the germline V gene. V trimming: 2 bases; J trimming: 4 bases; junction bases outside the gene matches: 3. The CDR3 is CASSFLTGGNEKLFF. The CDR3, as DNA: TGCGCCAGCAGCTTCCTGACAGGGGGTAATGAAAAACTGTTTTTT.

Only a few counts were recorded for this clone. The chain combines TRBV5-1 with TRBJ2-7, with TRBD1 identical over 8 bases. The CDR3 consists of 14 residues. V was clipped by 6 bases and J by 4 bases; unmatched bases: 9. Per the germline V gene, CDR1 is SGHRS and CDR2 is YFSETQ. This chain's CDR3 is CASTSPGTGYEQYF. CDR3 in DNA: TGCGCCAGCACCTCCCCCGGGACAGGTTACGAGCAGTACTTC.

This clone turned up a few times. J is TRBJ2-5 and V is TRBV4-1; maybe TRBD1 (6 bases). Germline CDR1 is MGHRA and CDR2 is YSYEKL. V was pared by 1 base and J by 0 bases, with 15 bases between. This CDR3 is 17 amino acids long. CDR3 amino acids: CASSQARRDTYQETQYF. As DNA, the CDR3 is TGCGCCAGCAGCCAAGCACGCCGGGACACCTACCAAGAGACCCAGTACTTC.

In its sample, this clone was seen many times. The rearrangement joins TRBV14 to TRBJ1-2, with a weak D call TRBD1 (5 bases). This CDR3 is 14 amino acids long. Germline V CDR1 and CDR2: SGHDN, FVKESK. The V and J ends lost 0 bases and 5 bases respectively, with 10 bases between them. The DNA for the CDR3 is TGTGCCAGCAGCCAAGATCTACCAGGGTATGGCTACACCTTC. This codes for CASSQDLPGYGYTF.

The chain employs TRBV5-6 and TRBJ1-5; possibly TRBD1 for D (6 bases). CDR1 is SGHDT and CDR2 is YYEEEE in the germline V gene. The CDR3 runs to 17 residues. Trimming took 3 bases from V and 1 from J, leaving 17 bases between them. CDR3 amino acids: CASSWGGGGKSNQPQHF. CDR3 in DNA: TGTGCCAGCAGCTGGGGCGGAGGGGGAAAAAGCAATCAGCCCCAGCATTTT.

This clone was detected only a few times. J is TRBJ2-7 and V is TRBV6-5; D not certain. V lost 7 bases to trimming and J lost 3 bases, with 13 bases between them. This CDR3 spans 13 amino acids. Germline V gene lookup returns CDR1 MNHEY and CDR2 SVGAGI. The CDR3 loop reads CASTTLKDYEQYF. CDR3 sequence (DNA): TGTGCCAGCACTACCCTTAAAGACTACGAGCAGTACTTC.

There are many counts of this clone. V usage is TRBV7-2 and J usage is TRBJ2-3; D not resolved. The CDR3 contains 15 residues. V gave up 1 base and J gave up 1 base, with 9 bases separating them. From germline, CDR1 is SGHTA and CDR2 FQGNSA. In DNA, the CDR3 is TGTGCCAGCAGCTTAGGCTCATACCGCACAGATACGCAGTATTTT. Translating gives CASSLGSYRTDTQYF. The full variable domain, rest sourced from reference TRBV7-2 and TRBJ2-3, is GAGVSQSPSNKVTEKGKDVELRCDPISGHTALYWYRQSLGQGLEFLIYFQGNSAPDKSGLPSDRFSAERTGGSVSTLTIQRTQQEDSAVYLCASSLGSYRTDTQYFGPGTRLTVL.

The chain joins TRBV7-2 to TRBJ2-7; 7 nucleotides line up with TRBD2. The CDR3 runs to 15 residues. The trim removed 3 bases at V and 2 bases at J, leaving 7 bases unmatched. The V gene's germline CDR1 is SGHTA and CDR2 FQGNSA. The CDR3 nucleotides are TGTGCCAGCAGCTTGGGGGGGTCGCGGCCCTACGAGCAGTACTTC. This sequence encodes CASSLGGSRPYEQYF.

The chain has TRBV30 and TRBJ2-5; D gene ambiguous. The germline V and J ends were trimmed by 0 bases and 5 bases, with 7 bases remaining between them. This CDR3 has 12 residues. Germline CDR1 is GTSNPN and CDR2 is SVGIG (reference sequence). The CDR3 reads CAWSVNRETQYF. DNA for the CDR3: TGTGCCTGGAGTGTAAACCGGGAGACCCAGTACTTC.

This chain links TRBV5-1 with TRBJ2-2, with D unclear. Germline V gene data show CDR1 as SGHRS and CDR2 as YFSETQ. CDR3 length equals 15 residues. Trimming took 7 bases from V and 4 from J, leaving 17 bases between them. CDR3 sequence: CASSTNSGGTGELFF. The CDR3 DNA is TGCGCCAGCTCCACCAATTCCGGCGGCACCGGGGAGCTGTTTTTT.

The gene calls are TRBV4-2 and TRBJ2-7; 7 positions match TRBD1. V trimming: 0 bases; J trimming: 0 bases; junction bases outside the gene matches: 8. The germline V gene has CDR1 LGHNA and CDR2 YNFKEQ. The CDR3 totals 17 residues. CDR3 loop: CASSQDQGTVTSYEQYF. The CDR3, as DNA: TGTGCCAGCAGCCAAGATCAGGGGACAGTGACCTCCTACGAGCAGTACTTC.

Only a few counts were recorded for this clone. The V and J genes are TRBV5-1 and TRBJ2-5; D gene ambiguous. The closer fit of TRBJ2-7 to the DNA end suggests the J call may be wrong. This CDR3 region has 15 residues. Germline CDR1 is SGHRS and CDR2 is YFSETQ. The CDR3 nucleotides are TGCGCCAGCAGCTTGGAGGCCAGGAACTCCTACGAGCAGTACTTC. Amino acids: CASSLEARNSYEQYF.

The chain is built from TRBV5-1 and TRBJ2-2; the match to TRBD1 covers 7 bases. From germline, CDR1 is SGHRS and CDR2 YFSETQ. The CDR3 is 16 residues long. Trimming at V came to 3 bases and at J to 1 base, leaving 6 bases not matched to a gene. In DNA form, the CDR3 reads TGCGCCAGCAGCTCAGGACAGGCCGAGAACACCGGGGAGCTGTTTTTT. Amino acid sequence: CASSSGQAENTGELFF. Together with reference TRBV5-1 and TRBJ2-2, the CDR3 gives the full variable domain: KAGVTQTPRYLIKTRGQQVTLSCSPISGHRSVSWYQQTPGQGLQFLFEYFSETQRNKGNFPGRFSGRQFSNSRSEMNVSTLELGDSALYLCASSSGQAENTGELFFGEGSRLTVL.

This rearrangement joins TRBV12-5 to TRBJ2-7, with D perhaps TRBD2 (6 bases). This CDR3 has 14 residues. Germline values: CDR1 LGHNT, CDR2 FRNRAP. The ends were cut back, 4 bases at V and 7 bases at J, with 17 bases in the middle. The CDR3 region has the DNA TGTGCTAGTGGTTCAGGAGGGGACTCGGGAGAGCAGTACTTC. This encodes CASGSGGDSGEQYF.

This clone was detected only a few times. The chain combines TRBV7-2 with TRBJ2-7; TRBD2 matches 10 bases. The CDR3 has 15 amino acids. The germline V gene has CDR1 SGHTA and CDR2 FQGNSA. Trimming took 5 bases from V and 6 from J; bases not matched to a gene: 10. Here the CDR3 reads CASSPRASGSREQYF. The DNA for the CDR3 is TGTGCCAGCAGCCCCAGGGCTAGCGGGAGCCGCGAGCAGTACTTC.

This clone was seen a few times. The J gene is TRBJ2-7, the V gene TRBV9, with TRBD1 as a possible D gene (7 bases). V dropped 4 bases and J dropped 3 bases, with 20 bases sitting between them. CDR1 is SGDLS and CDR2 is YYNGEE in the germline V gene. The CDR3 sequence is 16 residues long. CDR3 nucleotide sequence: TGTGCCAGCAGCTCAACAACCCAGGGGGGAGTCTACGAGCAGTACTTC. Translating gives CASSSTTQGGVYEQYF.

This clone was picked up a small number of times. The V and J genes are TRBV27 and TRBJ2-6; D uncertain. The V end was cut by 3 bases, the J end by 3 bases, with 9 bases between. Germline-derived CDR1 and CDR2 are MNHEY and SMNVEV (reference sequence). CDR3 length equals 15 residues. In DNA, the CDR3 is TGTGCCAGCAGTTTTATGGGTTATGGGGCCAACGTCCTGACTTTC. Translation: CASSFMGYGANVLTF.